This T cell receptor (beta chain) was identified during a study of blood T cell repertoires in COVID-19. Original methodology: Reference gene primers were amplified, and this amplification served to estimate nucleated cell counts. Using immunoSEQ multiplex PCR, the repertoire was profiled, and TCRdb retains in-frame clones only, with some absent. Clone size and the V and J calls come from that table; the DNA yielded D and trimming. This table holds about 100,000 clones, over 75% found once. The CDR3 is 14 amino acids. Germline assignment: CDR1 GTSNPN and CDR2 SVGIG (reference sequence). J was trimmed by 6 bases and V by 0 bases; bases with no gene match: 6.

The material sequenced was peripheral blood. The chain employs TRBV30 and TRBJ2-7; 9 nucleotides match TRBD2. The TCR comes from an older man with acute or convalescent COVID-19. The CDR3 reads CAWSVLAGFGEQYF. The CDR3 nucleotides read TGTGCCTGGAGTGTCCTAGCGGGATTCGGCGAGCAGTACTTC.